This TCR beta chain was retrieved from a study of somatic mutations in cytotoxic T cells in rheumatoid arthritis. Produced via immunoSEQ multiplex PCR; TCRdb's table is partial and in-frame only. The table lists approximately 12,000 clones, 78% of them singletons. A note on this clone: Within the sample, other DNA sequences also encode this same CDR3.

Purity of the CD4+ and CD8+ cells, isolated by positive magnetic bead selection, was checked by flow cytometry. Losses at the gene ends were 3 bases for V and 0 bases for J; bases not matched to a gene: 4. This CDR3 has 17 residues. The V gene's germline CDR1 is SGHDT and CDR2 YYEEEE. V is TRBV5-6 and J is TRBJ2-1; TRBD2 aligns across 12 bases. What was sequenced was CD8+ T cells sorted from blood. The sequence was obtained from an adult with rheumatoid arthritis. In DNA form, the CDR3 reads TGTGCCAGCAGCTCGACTAGCGGGAGTGGCTCCTACAATGAGCAGTTCTTC. Translated, it gives CASSSTSGSGSYNEQFF. Looking up the rest from reference TRBV5-6 and TRBJ2-1 gives the full variable domain: DAGVTQSPTHLIKTRGQQVTLRCSPKSGHDTVSWYQQALGQGPQFIFQYYEEEERQRGNFPDRFSGHQFPNYSSELNVNALLLGDSALYLCASSSTSGSGSYNEQFFGPGTRLTVL.